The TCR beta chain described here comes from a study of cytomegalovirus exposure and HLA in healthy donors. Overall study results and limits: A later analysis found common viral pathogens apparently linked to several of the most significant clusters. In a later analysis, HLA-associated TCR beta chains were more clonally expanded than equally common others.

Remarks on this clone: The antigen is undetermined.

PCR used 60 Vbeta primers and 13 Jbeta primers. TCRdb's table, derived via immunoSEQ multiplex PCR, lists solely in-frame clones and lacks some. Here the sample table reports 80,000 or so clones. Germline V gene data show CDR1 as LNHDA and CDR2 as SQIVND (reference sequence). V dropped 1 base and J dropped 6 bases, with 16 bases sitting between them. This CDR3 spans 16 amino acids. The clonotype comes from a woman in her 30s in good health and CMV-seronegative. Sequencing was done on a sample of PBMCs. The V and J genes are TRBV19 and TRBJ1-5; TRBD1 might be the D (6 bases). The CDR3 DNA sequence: TGTGCCAGTAGTATAGGCCCTTCCGGGACAATTCAGCCCCAGCATTTT. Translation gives CASSIGPSGTIQPQHF.